The 32 T cell receptor beta chains below were found in one sample sequenced in a study of early T cells in non-severe SARS-CoV-2 infection. TCRdb ran MiXCR on the 5' RACE reads and lists one entry per CDR3 protein. The sample lists under 140,000 distinct CDR3 sequences, around an eighth seen once, with 3% to 4.5% in the top ten. Sequences were derived from whole blood, sampled at baseline. The receptors shown here come from an adult who was a healthcare worker with PCR-confirmed SARS-CoV-2 infection or an uninfected control (not recorded which).

V usage is TRBV7-2 and J usage is TRBJ2-3; 9 bases line up with TRBD1. Per the germline V gene, CDR1 is SGHTA and CDR2 is FQGNSA. This CDR3 has 13 residues. V trimming: 9 bases; J trimming: 3 bases; junction bases outside the gene matches: 4. In nucleotides, the CDR3 is TGTGCCAGTACAGGGGGCGGGACAGATACGCAGTATTTT. Its protein product is CASTGGGTDTQYF.

At least ten counts were recorded for this clonotype. The chain links TRBV14 to TRBJ1-5; D not certain. Germline V gene lookup returns CDR1 SGHDN and CDR2 FVKESK. Trimming pared 4 bases from V and 1 base from J, leaving 5 bases between. There are 13 residues in the CDR3. CDR3 protein: CASSPDSNQPQHF. The CDR3 DNA follows: TGTGCCAGCAGCCCGGACAGCAATCAGCCCCAGCATTTT.

The chain has TRBV28 and TRBJ2-7; 7 bases align to TRBD2. V was clipped by 5 bases and J by 2 bases; unmatched bases: 9. The CDR3 is 15 amino acids. The germline CDR1 and CDR2 sequences are MDHEN and SYDVKM. CDR3 DNA: TGTGCCAGCAGTCGACCTAGCGGTGAAGCCTACGAGCAGTACTTC. It translates to CASSRPSGEAYEQYF.

Ten or more counts support this clonotype. The chain employs TRBV5-1 and TRBJ1-6; 9 nucleotides match TRBD1. The CDR3 has 15 residues. Germline V gene sequence: CDR1 SGHRS, CDR2 YFSETQ. Trimming cost V 4 bases and J 7 bases; bases outside gene matches: 6. CDR3 residues: CASSEYGQGNSPLHF. CDR3 coding DNA: TGCGCCAGCAGCGAATATGGACAGGGGAATTCACCCCTCCACTTT.

There are many counts of this clonotype. The V and J genes are TRBV28 and TRBJ2-7, with D perhaps assigned TRBD1 or TRBD2 (6 bases each). V lost 6 bases to trimming and J lost 4 bases, with 10 bases between them. Germline CDR1 is MDHEN and CDR2 is SYDVKM. This CDR3 spans 12 amino acids. The CDR3 bases are TGTGCCAGCAGCCAAGGGGGGTACGAGCAGTACTTC. It encodes CASSQGGYEQYF. The full variable domain, completed using reference TRBV28 and TRBJ2-7, is DVKVTQSSRYLVKRTGEKVFLECVQDMDHENMFWYRQDPGLGLRLIYFSYDVKMKEKGDIPEGYSVSREKKERFSLILESASTNQTSMYLCASSQGGYEQYFGPGTRLTVT.

This clonotype has only a few counts. The chain carries TRBV2 and TRBJ2-7, with a tentative D call TRBD2 (5 bases). The germline CDR1 and CDR2 sequences are SNHLY and FYNNEI. The V gene lost 3 bases and the J gene lost 3 bases, with 15 bases spanning the gap. The CDR3 sequence is 15 residues long. The CDR3 nucleotides read TGTGCCAGCAGTGAGTACAGTCTGGGGAGCTACGAGCAGTACTTC. Amino acid sequence: CASSEYSLGSYEQYF.

J is TRBJ2-1 and V is TRBV20-1; a possible D gene is TRBD2 (5 bases). V lost 5 bases, J lost 9 bases, and 17 bases lay in between. The CDR3 consists of 13 residues. CDR1 DFQATT and CDR2 SNEGSKA come from the germline V gene (reference sequence). CDR3 DNA sequence: TGCAGTGCTGCTCCTCTCACCCGGGGTGAGCAGTTCTTC. Translation gives CSAAPLTRGEQFF.

The rearrangement uses TRBV20-1 and TRBJ2-1; TRBD2 agrees at 8 bases. This CDR3 is built from 15 residues. CDR1 is DFQATT, CDR2 SNEGSKA, per germline (reference sequence). The J segment lost 9 bases and the V segment lost 0 bases, leaving 10 bases of the junction unmatched. The CDR3 is CSAREPGTSLGEQFF. CDR3 nucleotides: TGCAGTGCTAGAGAGCCGGGGACTAGTCTCGGTGAGCAGTTCTTC.

This clonotype was seen repeatedly, ten times or more. This sequence joins TRBV3-1 and TRBJ1-6; D is uncertain. This CDR3 is built from 12 residues. Deletions cut 4 bases from V and 7 bases from J, with 5 bases between. Germline CDR1 is LGHDT and CDR2 is YNNKEL (reference sequence). The CDR3 bases are TGTGCCAGCAGCCCCCTGAATTCACCCCTCCACTTT. This gives the protein CASSPLNSPLHF.

J is TRBJ2-7 and V is TRBV4-1; TRBD2 matches 10 bases. CDR1 and CDR2 from the germline V gene are MGHRA and YSYEKL. The CDR3 totals 18 residues. J was trimmed by 2 bases and V by 1 base; bases with no gene match: 11. This CDR3 reads CASSQGLAGAQGPYEQYF. In DNA form, the CDR3 reads TGCGCCAGCAGCCAAGGGCTAGCGGGAGCCCAAGGACCCTACGAGCAGTACTTC.

This chain uses TRBV2 with TRBJ2-1; D assignment may be TRBD1 or TRBD2 (5 bases each). V lost 3 bases to trimming and J lost 1 base, with 16 bases between them. The CDR3 consists of 17 residues. Germline V gene data show CDR1 as SNHLY and CDR2 as FYNNEI. This CDR3 is CASSEPSWGRSYNEQFF. Written as DNA, the CDR3 is TGTGCCAGCAGTGAGCCCTCCTGGGGGAGATCCTACAATGAGCAGTTCTTC.

There are a few counts of this clonotype. The rearrangement joins TRBV6-5 to TRBJ1-2; 7 nucleotides match TRBD1. This CDR3 is built from 15 residues. CDR1 and CDR2 (germline): MNHEY, SVGAGI. After removal of 4 bases from V and 3 bases from J, the junction contained 8 bases not matched to a gene. The CDR3 loop reads CASSLGATGDYGYTF. In nucleotides, the CDR3 is TGTGCCAGCAGTTTAGGCGCCACAGGGGACTATGGCTACACCTTC.

This clonotype came up a few times. The CDR3 loop is CASSFNKGNYGYTF. CDR3 sequence (DNA): TGTGCCAGCAGCTTCAATAAGGGAAACTATGGCTACACCTTC. This rearrangement joins TRBV5-6 to TRBJ1-2; D ambiguous. The V gene lost 2 bases and the J gene lost 2 bases, with 10 bases spanning the gap. This CDR3 comprises 14 residues. Germline CDR1 and CDR2: SGHDT and YYEEEE.

In this sample, this clonotype turned up many times. The DNA of the CDR3 is TGTGCCAGCAGCGTACAGCGGGGGATCAGCACAGATACGCAGTATTTT. Its translation: CASSVQRGISTDTQYF. The rearrangement joins TRBV9 to TRBJ2-3; 8 positions match TRBD2. The CDR3 loop spans 16 amino acids. Germline V gene sequence: CDR1 SGDLS, CDR2 YYNGEE. Losses at the gene ends were 1 base for V and 0 bases for J; bases not matched to a gene: 4.

The genes are TRBV20-1 and TRBJ1-5; 8 positions match TRBD1. Germline assignment: CDR1 DFQATT and CDR2 SNEGSKA (reference sequence). This CDR3 is 15 amino acids long. Trimming cost V 0 bases and J 4 bases; bases outside gene matches: 5. CDR3 protein: CSARDRRQGNQPQHF. Here the CDR3 DNA reads TGCAGTGCTAGAGATCGGAGACAGGGGAATCAGCCCCAGCATTTT.

A few counts support this clonotype. This chain uses TRBV5-5 with TRBJ1-1; D remains unclear. Germline V gives CDR1 SGHKS, CDR2 YYEKEE (reference sequence). V lost 1 base to trimming and J lost 6 bases, with 10 bases between them. The CDR3 extends over 13 amino acids. For the CDR3, the DNA is TGTGCCAGCAGCTTGTTTCATTCGGCTGAAGCTTTCTTT. Its protein is CASSLFHSAEAFF.

The chain combines TRBV29-1 with TRBJ2-1; 7 nucleotides agree with TRBD1. J gave up 4 bases and V 4 bases, and 10 bases lay outside the gene matches. This CDR3 spans 15 amino acids. Germline V lookup: CDR1 SQVTM, CDR2 ANQGSEA. The CDR3 protein is CSVVPPGQLYNEQFF. In DNA form, the CDR3 reads TGCAGCGTTGTACCCCCGGGACAGCTTTACAATGAGCAGTTCTTC.

V usage is TRBV20-1 and J usage is TRBJ1-4, with TRBD1 identical over 9 bases. Per the germline V gene, CDR1 is DFQATT and CDR2 is SNEGSKA (reference sequence). CDR3 size: 15 residues. V shed 1 base and J 7 bases; nucleotides not matched to a gene: 7. The CDR3 spells CSARGSQGAFEKLFF. Written as DNA, the CDR3 is TGCAGTGCTAGAGGGTCACAGGGGGCTTTTGAAAAACTGTTTTTT.

The chain has TRBV19 and TRBJ2-6, with D unresolved. CDR1 LNHDA and CDR2 SQIVND come from the germline V gene (reference sequence). CDR3 length equals 15 residues. The V end lost 3 bases, the J end lost 2 bases, and 8 bases lay between the germline ends. Here the CDR3 reads CASSIKVAGANVLTF. The CDR3 bases are TGTGCCAGTAGTATTAAGGTCGCTGGGGCCAACGTCCTGACTTTC.

This clonotype has more than one count but fewer than ten. The rearrangement joins TRBV5-1 to TRBJ1-4; D is unclear. V was shortened by 5 bases and J by 4 bases, with 12 bases between the two germline ends. CDR1 and CDR2 (germline): SGHRS, YFSETQ. The CDR3 runs to 14 residues. CDR3 sequence reads: CASRPDTHNEKLFF. CDR3 bases: TGCGCCAGCAGACCAGACACCCATAATGAAAAACTGTTTTTT.

CDR3 region: CSAGRGVNTGELFF. The CDR3 bases are TGCAGCGCTGGGCGGGGAGTGAACACCGGGGAGCTGTTTTTT. The J gene is TRBJ2-2, the V gene TRBV29-1, with TRBD2 as a possible D gene (6 bases). The CDR3 loop spans 14 amino acids. The germline V gene has CDR1 SQVTM and CDR2 ANQGSEA. Trimming took 7 bases from V and 1 from J, leaving 13 bases between them.

The V and J genes are TRBV30 and TRBJ1-6; D is uncertain. The germline V gene encodes CDR1 GTSNPN and CDR2 SVGIG (reference sequence). The V end lost 1 base, the J end lost 4 bases, and 5 bases lay between the germline ends. The CDR3 length is 13 residues. CDR3 amino acids: CAWSEQYNSPLHF. For the CDR3, the DNA is TGTGCCTGGAGTGAACAGTATAATTCACCCCTCCACTTT. Looking up the rest from reference TRBV30 and TRBJ1-6 gives the full variable domain: SQTIHQWPATLVQPVGSPLSLECTVEGTSNPNLYWYRQAAGRGLQLLFYSVGIGQISSEVPQNLSASRPQDRQFILSSKKLLLSDSGFYLCAWSEQYNSPLHFGNGTRLTVT.

This clonotype was counted only a few times. The V call is TRBV5-5, the J call TRBJ2-1; 7 positions match TRBD1. V shed 1 base and J 6 bases; nucleotides not matched to a gene: 1. The CDR3 consists of 13 residues. Germline lookup yields CDR1 SGHKS and CDR2 YYEKEE (reference sequence). The CDR3 DNA follows: TGTGCCAGCAGCTTGTACAGGGGCAATGAGCAGTTCTTC. Amino acid sequence: CASSLYRGNEQFF.

V and J are TRBV15 and TRBJ1-4; tentatively, D is TRBD1 (5 bases). The CDR3 consists of 14 residues. Trimming shortened V by 0 bases and J by 6 bases, and 8 bases separated the two germline ends. The germline V gene encodes CDR1 LNHNV and CDR2 YYDKDF (reference sequence). CDR3 sequence (DNA): TGTGCCACCAGCAGAGATAGAGGGGATGAAAAACTGTTTTTT. It encodes CATSRDRGDEKLFF.

This clonotype was observed a handful of times. The chain carries TRBV20-1 and TRBJ2-3; 12 bases agree with TRBD2. The V segment lost 4 bases and the J segment 0 bases; nucleotides outside the gene matches: 2. This CDR3 is 15 amino acids long. Germline-derived CDR1 and CDR2 are DFQATT and SNEGSKA (reference sequence). The CDR3 spells CSATGTSGSTDTQYF. CDR3 in DNA: TGCAGTGCTACCGGGACTAGCGGGAGCACAGATACGCAGTATTTT.

V and J are TRBV5-1 and TRBJ1-2; D remains ambiguous. Germline lookup yields CDR1 SGHRS and CDR2 YFSETQ. The CDR3 consists of 14 residues. V lost 1 base and J lost 3, with 10 bases in between. DNA for the CDR3: TGCGCCAGCAGCTTGACTGCAGGAGACTATGGCTACACCTTC. This encodes CASSLTAGDYGYTF.

This sequence joins TRBV5-1 and TRBJ2-7; D call uncertain. Per germline, CDR1 SGHRS and CDR2 YFSETQ. The CDR3 is 14 amino acids. V was pared by 3 bases and J by 0 bases, with 10 bases between. CDR3 sequence (DNA): TGCGCCAGCAGCTCCCAAATCAACTCCTACGAGCAGTACTTC. Translated, it gives CASSSQINSYEQYF.

This clonotype was observed at least ten times. The rearrangement joins TRBV6-5 to TRBJ2-1; D gene ambiguous. The germline V and J ends were trimmed by 0 bases and 3 bases, with 6 bases remaining between them. Germline CDR1 and CDR2: MNHEY and SVGAGI. The CDR3 has 14 amino acids. CDR3 coding DNA: TGTGCCAGCAGTTACTCGTCTATCTACAATGAGCAGTTCTTC. Protein product: CASSYSSIYNEQFF.

The rearrangement links TRBV11-2 to TRBJ2-7; maybe TRBD2 (6 bases). Germline V CDR1 and CDR2: SGHAT, FQNNGV. Trimming stripped 4 bases from V and 2 bases from J, with 18 bases between. CDR3 length equals 16 residues. The CDR3 sequence is CASSSYPRGNPYEQYF. The DNA for the CDR3 is TGTGCCAGCAGCTCCTACCCTCGGGGGAACCCCTACGAGCAGTACTTC.

This clonotype was detected ten times or more. The V call is TRBV7-9, the J call TRBJ1-1, with D unclear. V gave up 5 bases and J gave up 2 bases, with 12 bases separating them. Germline-derived CDR1 and CDR2 are SEHNR and FQNEAQ (reference sequence). CDR3 size: 14 residues. The CDR3: CASSPNWGNTEAFF. The CDR3 nucleotides read TGTGCCAGCAGCCCGAATTGGGGTAACACTGAAGCTTTCTTT.

A few counts support this clonotype. The chain links TRBV30 to TRBJ2-3; D might be TRBD1 (7 bases). This CDR3 is 13 amino acids long. Germline V gives CDR1 GTSNPN, CDR2 SVGIG (reference sequence). V was cut by 5 bases and J by 2 bases, with 11 bases left in between. This chain's CDR3 is CAWAGQLTDTQYF. The CDR3 nucleotides are TGTGCCTGGGCGGGACAGCTCACAGATACGCAGTATTTT.

There are many counts of this clonotype. The J gene is TRBJ2-7, the V gene TRBV5-1; 9 bases map to TRBD2. This CDR3 contains 15 residues. J was trimmed by 4 bases and V by 0 bases; bases with no gene match: 5. From germline, CDR1 is SGHRS and CDR2 YFSETQ. This CDR3 reads CASSLVLAGAYEQYF. The CDR3, as DNA: TGCGCCAGCAGCTTGGTGTTAGCGGGAGCATACGAGCAGTACTTC.